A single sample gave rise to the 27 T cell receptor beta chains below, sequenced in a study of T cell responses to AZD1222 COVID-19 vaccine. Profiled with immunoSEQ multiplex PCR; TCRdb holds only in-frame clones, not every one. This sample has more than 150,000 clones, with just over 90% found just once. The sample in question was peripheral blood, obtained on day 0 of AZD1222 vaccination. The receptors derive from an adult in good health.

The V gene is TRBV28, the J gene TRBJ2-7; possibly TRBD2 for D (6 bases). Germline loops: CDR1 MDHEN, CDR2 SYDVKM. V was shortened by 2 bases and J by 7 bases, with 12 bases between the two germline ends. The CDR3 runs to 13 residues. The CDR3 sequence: CASSLVAGREQYF. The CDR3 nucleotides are TGTGCCAGCAGTTTAGTGGCGGGAAGGGAGCAGTACTTC.

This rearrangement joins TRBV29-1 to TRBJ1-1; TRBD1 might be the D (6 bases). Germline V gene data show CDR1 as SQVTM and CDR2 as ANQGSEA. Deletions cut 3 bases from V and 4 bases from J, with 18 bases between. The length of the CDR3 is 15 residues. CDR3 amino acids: CSVEEQQGRGTEAFF. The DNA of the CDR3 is TGCAGCGTTGAGGAACAACAGGGAAGGGGCACTGAAGCTTTCTTT.

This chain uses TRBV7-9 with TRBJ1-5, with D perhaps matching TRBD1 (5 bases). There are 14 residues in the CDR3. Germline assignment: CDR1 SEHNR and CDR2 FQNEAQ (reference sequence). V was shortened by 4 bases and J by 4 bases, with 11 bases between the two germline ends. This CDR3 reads CASSSRGRNQPQHF. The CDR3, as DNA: TGTGCCAGCAGCTCGAGGGGAAGGAATCAGCCCCAGCATTTT.

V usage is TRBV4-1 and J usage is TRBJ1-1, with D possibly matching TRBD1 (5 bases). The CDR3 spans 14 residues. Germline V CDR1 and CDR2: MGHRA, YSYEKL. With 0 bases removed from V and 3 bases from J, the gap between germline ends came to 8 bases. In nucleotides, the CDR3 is TGCGCCAGCAGCCAAGATCGAGGGGACACTGAAGCTTTCTTT. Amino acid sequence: CASSQDRGDTEAFF.

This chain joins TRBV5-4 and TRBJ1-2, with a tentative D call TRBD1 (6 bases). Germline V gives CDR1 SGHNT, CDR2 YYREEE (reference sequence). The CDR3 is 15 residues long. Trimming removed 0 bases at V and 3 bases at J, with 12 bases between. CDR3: CASSLERGTYYGYTF. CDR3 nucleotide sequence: TGTGCCAGCAGCTTGGAGAGGGGGACGTACTATGGCTACACCTTC.

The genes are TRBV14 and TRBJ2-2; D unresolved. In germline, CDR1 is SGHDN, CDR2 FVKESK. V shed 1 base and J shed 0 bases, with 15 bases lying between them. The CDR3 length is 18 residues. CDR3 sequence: CASSQAITSRANTGELFF. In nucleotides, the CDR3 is TGTGCCAGCAGCCAAGCGATCACATCCCGGGCGAACACCGGGGAGCTGTTTTTT.

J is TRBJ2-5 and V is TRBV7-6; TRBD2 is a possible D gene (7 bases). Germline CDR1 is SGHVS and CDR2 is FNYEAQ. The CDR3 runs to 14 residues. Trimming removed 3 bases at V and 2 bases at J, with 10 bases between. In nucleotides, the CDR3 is TGTGCCAGCAGCTTTGGGGGGGCTCAAGAGACCCAGTACTTC. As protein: CASSFGGAQETQYF.

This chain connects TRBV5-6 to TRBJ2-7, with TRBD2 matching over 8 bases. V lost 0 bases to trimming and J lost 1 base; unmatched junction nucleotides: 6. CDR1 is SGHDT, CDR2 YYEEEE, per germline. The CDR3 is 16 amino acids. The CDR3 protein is CASSLAVAGKSYEQYF. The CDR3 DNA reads TGTGCCAGCAGCTTGGCGGTAGCGGGGAAGTCCTACGAGCAGTACTTC.

The CDR3 here is CASSGGLAKNIQYF. CDR3 nucleotide sequence: TGTGCCAGCAGCGGAGGGCTGGCCAAAAACATTCAGTACTTC. This sequence joins TRBV13 and TRBJ2-4; D might be TRBD2 (6 bases). The V and J ends lost 5 bases and 1 base respectively, with 9 bases between them. CDR3 length: 14 residues. Germline values: CDR1 PRHDT, CDR2 FYEKMQ (reference sequence).

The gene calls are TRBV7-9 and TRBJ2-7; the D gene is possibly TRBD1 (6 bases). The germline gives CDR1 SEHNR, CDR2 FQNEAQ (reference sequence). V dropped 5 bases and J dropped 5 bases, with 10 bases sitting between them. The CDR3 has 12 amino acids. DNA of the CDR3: TGTGCCAGCAGCCCACAGGGCCACGAGCAGTACTTC. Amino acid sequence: CASSPQGHEQYF. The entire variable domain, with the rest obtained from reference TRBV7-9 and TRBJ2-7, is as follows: DTGVSQNPRHKITKRGQNVTFRCDPISEHNRLYWYRQTLGQGPEFLTYFQNEAQLEKSRLLSDRFSAERPKGSFSTLEIQRTEQGDSAMYLCASSPQGHEQYFGPGTRLTVT.

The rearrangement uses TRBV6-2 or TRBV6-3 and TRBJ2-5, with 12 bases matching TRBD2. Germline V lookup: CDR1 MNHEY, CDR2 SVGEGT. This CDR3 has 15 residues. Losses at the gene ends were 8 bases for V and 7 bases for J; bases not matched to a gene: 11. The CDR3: CASRPRLAGDVTQYF. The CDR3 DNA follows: TGTGCCAGCCGCCCGCGACTAGCGGGGGATGTGACCCAGTACTTC.

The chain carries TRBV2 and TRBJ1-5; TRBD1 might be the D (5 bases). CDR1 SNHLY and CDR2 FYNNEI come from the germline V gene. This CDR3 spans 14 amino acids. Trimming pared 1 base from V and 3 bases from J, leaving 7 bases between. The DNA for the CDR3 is TGTGCCAGCAGTGAAGTGGGGGTCAATCAGCCCCAGCATTTT. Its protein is CASSEVGVNQPQHF.

CDR3 protein: CASSRTEKNQPQHF. Written as DNA, the CDR3 is TGTGCCAGCTCTCGGACCGAAAAGAATCAGCCCCAGCATTTT. The V gene is TRBV4-2, the J gene TRBJ1-5; D gene ambiguous. This CDR3 is built from 14 residues. Looked up from germline, CDR1 is LGHNA and CDR2 is YNFKEQ. Trimming took 8 bases from V and 4 from J, leaving 15 bases between them.

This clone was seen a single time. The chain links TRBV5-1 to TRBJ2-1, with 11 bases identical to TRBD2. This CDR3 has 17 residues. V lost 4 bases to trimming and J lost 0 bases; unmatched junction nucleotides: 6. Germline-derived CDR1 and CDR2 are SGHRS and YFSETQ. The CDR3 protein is CASSPTSGRSSYNEQFF. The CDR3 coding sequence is TGCGCCAGCAGCCCCACTAGCGGGAGAAGCTCCTACAATGAGCAGTTCTTC.

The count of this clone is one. CDR3 residues: CASSSGPGEQYF. CDR3 sequence (DNA): TGTGCCAGCAGCTCGGGACCGGGGGAGCAGTACTTC. This chain connects TRBV7-9 to TRBJ2-7; D may match TRBD1 or TRBD2 (5 bases each). This CDR3 contains 12 residues. Germline V gives CDR1 SEHNR, CDR2 FQNEAQ (reference sequence). With 4 bases removed from V and 7 bases from J, the gap between germline ends came to 11 bases.

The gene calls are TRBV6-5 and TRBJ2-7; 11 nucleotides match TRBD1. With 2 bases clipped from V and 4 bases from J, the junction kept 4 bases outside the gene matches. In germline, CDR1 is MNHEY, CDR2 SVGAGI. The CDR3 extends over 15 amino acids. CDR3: CASSYRDRGTYEQYF. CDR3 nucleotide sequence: TGTGCCAGCAGTTACCGGGACAGGGGGACTTACGAGCAGTACTTC.

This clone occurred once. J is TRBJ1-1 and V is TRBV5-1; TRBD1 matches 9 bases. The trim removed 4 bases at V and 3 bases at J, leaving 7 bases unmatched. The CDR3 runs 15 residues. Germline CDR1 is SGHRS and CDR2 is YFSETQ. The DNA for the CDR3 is TGCGCCAGCAGCAAACAGGGGGCGCCGGACACTGAAGCTTTCTTT. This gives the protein CASSKQGAPDTEAFF.

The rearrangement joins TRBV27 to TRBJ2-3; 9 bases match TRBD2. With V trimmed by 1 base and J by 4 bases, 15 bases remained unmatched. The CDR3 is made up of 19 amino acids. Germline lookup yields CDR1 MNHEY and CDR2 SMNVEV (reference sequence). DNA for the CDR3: TGTGCCAGCAGTTTATTTATCCCTGTTCAGCGGGAGGTCTCAGATACGCAGTATTTT. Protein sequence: CASSLFIPVQREVSDTQYF.

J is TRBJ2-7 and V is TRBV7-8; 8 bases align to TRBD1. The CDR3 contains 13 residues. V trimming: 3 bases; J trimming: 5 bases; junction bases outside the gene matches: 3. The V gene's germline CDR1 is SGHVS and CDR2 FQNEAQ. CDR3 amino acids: CASSLVRGHEQYF. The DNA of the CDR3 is TGTGCCAGCAGCTTGGTCAGGGGGCACGAGCAGTACTTC.

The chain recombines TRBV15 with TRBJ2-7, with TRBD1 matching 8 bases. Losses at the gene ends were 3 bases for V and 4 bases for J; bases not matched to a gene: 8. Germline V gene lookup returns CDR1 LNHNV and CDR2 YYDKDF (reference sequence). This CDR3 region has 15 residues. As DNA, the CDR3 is TGTGCCACCAGCAGTCCTGACAGGGGTGGGTACGAGCAGTACTTC. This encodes CATSSPDRGGYEQYF.

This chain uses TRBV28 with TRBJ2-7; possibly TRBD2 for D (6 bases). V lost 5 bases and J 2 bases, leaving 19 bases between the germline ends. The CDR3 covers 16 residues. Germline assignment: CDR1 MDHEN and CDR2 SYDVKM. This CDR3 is CASSPKWGVQAYEQYF. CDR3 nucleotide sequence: TGTGCCAGCAGTCCAAAATGGGGGGTTCAGGCCTACGAGCAGTACTTC.

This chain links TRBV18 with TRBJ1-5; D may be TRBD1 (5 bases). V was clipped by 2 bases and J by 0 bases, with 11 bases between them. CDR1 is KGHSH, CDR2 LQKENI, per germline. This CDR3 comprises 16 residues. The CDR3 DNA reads TGTGCCAGCTCACCAAATGGGGGGTTTAGCAATCAGCCCCAGCATTTT. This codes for CASSPNGGFSNQPQHF.

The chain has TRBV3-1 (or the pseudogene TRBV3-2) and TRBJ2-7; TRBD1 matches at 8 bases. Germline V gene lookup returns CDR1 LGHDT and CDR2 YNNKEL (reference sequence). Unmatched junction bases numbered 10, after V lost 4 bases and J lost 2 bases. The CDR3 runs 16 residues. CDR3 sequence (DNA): TGTGCCAGCAGCCCCGATACCGGGACAGGACCCTACGAGCAGTACTTC. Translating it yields CASSPDTGTGPYEQYF.

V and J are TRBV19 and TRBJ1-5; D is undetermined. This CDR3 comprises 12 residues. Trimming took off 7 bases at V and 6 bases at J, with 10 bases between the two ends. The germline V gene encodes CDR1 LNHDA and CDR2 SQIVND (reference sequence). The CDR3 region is CASNRAGQPQHF. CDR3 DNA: TGTGCCAGTAACCGGGCAGGTCAGCCCCAGCATTTT.

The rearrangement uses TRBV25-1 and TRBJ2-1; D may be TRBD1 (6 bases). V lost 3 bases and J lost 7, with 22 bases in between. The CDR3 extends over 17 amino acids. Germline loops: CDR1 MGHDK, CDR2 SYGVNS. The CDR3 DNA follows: TGTGCCAGCAGTGATTCCACCCGGGACAATGAGAGGAATGAGCAGTTCTTC. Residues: CASSDSTRDNERNEQFF.

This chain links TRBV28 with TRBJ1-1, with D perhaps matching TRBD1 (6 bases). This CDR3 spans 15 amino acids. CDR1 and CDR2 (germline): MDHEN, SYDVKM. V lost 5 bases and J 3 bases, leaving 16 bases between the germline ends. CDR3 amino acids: CASSVLGSGDTEAFF. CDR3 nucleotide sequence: TGTGCCAGCAGTGTCCTGGGATCAGGGGACACTGAAGCTTTCTTT.

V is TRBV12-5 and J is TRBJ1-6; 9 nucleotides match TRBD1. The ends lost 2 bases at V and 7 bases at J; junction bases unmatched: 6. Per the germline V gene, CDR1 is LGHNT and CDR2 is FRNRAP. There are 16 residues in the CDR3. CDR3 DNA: TGTGCTAGTGGTTTGACACAGGGGGCAAGGAATTCACCCCTCCACTTT. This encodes CASGLTQGARNSPLHF. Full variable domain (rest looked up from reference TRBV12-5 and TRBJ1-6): DARVTQTPRHKVTEMGQEVTMRCQPILGHNTVFWYRQTMMQGLELLAYFRNRAPLDDSGMPKDRFSAEMPDATLATLKIQPSEPRDSAVYFCASGLTQGARNSPLHFGNGTRLTVT.